The 30 T cell receptor beta chains presented below share a single source sample, sequenced in a study of CD4 and CD8 cells across lung adenocarcinoma regions. Each CDR3 protein is one row after TCRdb ran MiXCR on the PCR reads. The data show several thousand distinct CDR3 sequences, around 43% seen once. The sample comprised CD4+ T cells from the margin of a lung tumor. Receptor source: a male donor with lung adenocarcinoma. The CD4 and CD8 labels of this study may be unreliable.

The rearrangement joins TRBV7-2 to TRBJ2-1; D remains ambiguous. V was cut by 1 base and J by 15 bases, with 19 bases left in between. The germline CDR1 and CDR2 sequences are SGHTA and FQGNSA. This CDR3 has 14 amino acids. The DNA for the CDR3 is TGTGCCAGCAGCTTAGGTTCTAGTACGGGCCTCATGTTCTTC. Its translation: CASSLGSSTGLMFF.

By share of the sample, this clonotype is medium-sized. This sequence may be a read error, since a much larger clone differs from it by one base. This chain connects TRBV27 to TRBJ2-1, with D possibly matching TRBD2 (5 bases). Per germline, CDR1 MNHEY and CDR2 SMNVEV (reference sequence). V gave up 3 bases and J gave up 10 bases, with 16 bases separating them. This CDR3 has 14 amino acids. Here the CDR3 DNA reads TGTGCCAGCAGTTTGGAGAGGGTCGGCTACGAGCAGTTCTTC. Its translation is CASSLERVGYEQFF.

The rearrangement uses TRBV4-2 and TRBJ2-1; the match to TRBD2 covers 15 bases. Germline CDR1 reads LGHNA; CDR2 reads YNFKEQ. V was clipped by 1 base and J by 11 bases; unmatched bases: 3. This CDR3 contains 15 residues. CDR3 protein: CASSQGTSGRVKQFF. CDR3 coding DNA: TGTGCCAGCAGCCAAGGGACTAGCGGGAGGGTAAAGCAGTTCTTC.

A word on this clonotype: A single base separates this from a much larger clone, so it may be a read error. The gene calls are TRBV6-1 and TRBJ2-1; the D call may be TRBD1 or TRBD2 (5 bases each). The J call may not be correct, given that the DNA end is closer to TRBJ2-7. The CDR3 spans 15 residues. The germline CDR1 and CDR2 sequences are MNHNS and SASEGT. The CDR3 DNA reads as TGTGCCAGCAGTGAGGTGGGACCATCCTACAATGAGCAGTACTTC. This translates into CASSEVGPSYNEQYF.

V usage is TRBV7-2 and J usage is TRBJ2-1; 8 bases agree with TRBD2. The better agreement between TRBJ2-7 and the DNA end casts doubt on the J call. The CDR3 is made up of 15 amino acids. The germline V gene encodes CDR1 SGHTA and CDR2 FQGNSA. CDR3 bases: TGTGCCAGCAGCTTAGGACCGAGCGGGGGACACGAGCAGTACTTC. Translating it yields CASSLGPSGGHEQYF.

V is TRBV6-1 and J is TRBJ2-3; D might be TRBD2 (6 bases). The CDR3 totals 15 residues. Trimming shortened V by 8 bases and J by 11 bases, and 26 bases separated the two germline ends. Germline V gene data show CDR1 as MNHNS and CDR2 as SASEGT. The CDR3 spells CASRQGGAAKNMQYF. CDR3 nucleotide sequence: TGTGCCAGCCGCCAGGGCGGGGCCGCCAAAAACATGCAGTATTTT.

V gene TRBV6-4 combines with J gene TRBJ2-2; tentative D call: TRBD2 (6 bases). V dropped 5 bases and J dropped 2 bases, with 12 bases sitting between them. CDR3 length: 15 residues. The germline V gene encodes CDR1 MRHNA and CDR2 SNTAGT. In DNA form, the CDR3 reads TGTGCCAGCAGTCCGACTAGTTCCAACACCGGGGAGCTGTTTTTT. This translates into CASSPTSSNTGELFF.

With respect to this clonotype: One end of the junction does not line up with germline, which may come from a read error. V gene TRBV6-8 combines with J gene TRBJ2-3; TRBD2 matches at 7 bases. The CDR3 is 16 amino acids. Germline lookup yields CDR1 MNHGY and CDR2 SAAAGT. CDR3 coding DNA: TGTGCCTGCACGGAACGGGGGGTCAGGGCCACAGATACCCAGTACTTT. This gives the protein CACTERGVRATDTQYF.

The chain is built from TRBV6-1 and TRBJ2-4; tentative D call: TRBD2 (6 bases). There are 14 residues in the CDR3. V was pared by 7 bases and J by 13 bases, with 23 bases between. Germline CDR1 MNHNS, CDR2 SASEGT. In nucleotides, the CDR3 is TGTGCCAGCAACCTGGGACTCTCCTACAATGAGCAGTACTTC. Protein product: CASNLGLSYNEQYF.

The rearrangement links TRBV10-3 to TRBJ2-1; TRBD2 matches at 14 bases. The CDR3 loop spans 15 amino acids. J lost 5 bases, V lost 4 bases, and 1 base had no gene match. The V gene's germline CDR1 is ENHRY and CDR2 SYGVKD. The CDR3 sequence is CAISGGLAGDNEQFF. CDR3 nucleotides: TGTGCCATCAGTGGGGGACTAGCGGGAGACAATGAGCAGTTCTTC.

This clonotype was seen a handful of times. This may stem from a read error, because a much larger clone lies one nucleotide away. This chain joins TRBV6-5 and TRBJ2-1; 7 nucleotides agree with TRBD1. CDR3 length equals 13 residues. Germline-derived CDR1 and CDR2 are MNHEY and SVGAGI. The junction had 3 bases not matched to a gene; V was cut back by 0 bases and J by 10 bases. CDR3 coding DNA: TGTGCCAGCAGTTACTCCCAGGGGGACGAGCAGTTCTTC. Encoded protein: CASSYSQGDEQFF.

This clonotype counts as medium-sized (0.01 to 0.1%). The chain links TRBV6-1 to TRBJ1-2; no definite D call. CDR1 MNHNS and CDR2 SASEGT come from the germline V gene. There are 13 residues in the CDR3. V shed 3 bases and J shed 2 bases, with 7 bases lying between them. CDR3 sequence: CASSERGNYGYTF. CDR3 bases: TGTGCCAGCAGTGAGCGGGGAAACTATGGCTACACCTTC.

This clonotype turned up a few times. A much larger clone lies a single base off, so this may be a read error. The V and J genes are TRBV27 and TRBJ2-1; D gene unclear. The end of the DNA fits TRBJ2-7 better, so the J call may be wrong. Germline CDR1 reads MNHEY; CDR2 reads SMNVEV (reference sequence). This CDR3 has 13 residues. The CDR3 nucleotides are TGTGCCAGCAGTTTTCCGGGTTTTAATGAGCAGTACTTC. It translates to CASSFPGFNEQYF.

On this clonotype itself: A much larger clone sits a single nucleotide away, making a read error possible. The rearrangement joins TRBV27 to TRBJ2-4; D call uncertain. The CDR3 length is 13 residues. CDR1 is MNHEY and CDR2 is SMNVEV in the germline V gene (reference sequence). The V end lost 2 bases, the J end lost 13 bases, and 15 bases lay between the germline ends. Written as DNA, the CDR3 is TGTGCCAGCAGTTTAGGCAGTTACAATGAGCAGTACTTC. Amino acid sequence: CASSLGSYNEQYF.

In its sample, this clonotype was seen a few times. A clone one base away is much larger, so this may be a read error. The V and J genes are TRBV6-1 and TRBJ2-5; 7 bases are a match to TRBD1. With 6 bases clipped from V and 11 bases from J, the junction kept 12 bases outside the gene matches. The V gene's germline CDR1 is MNHNS and CDR2 SASEGT. This CDR3 has 13 residues. The CDR3 region has the DNA TGTGCCAGCAGCGAGACAGGGAACAATGAGCAGTACTTC. Translation gives CASSETGNNEQYF.

This clonotype was recorded many times. The V and J genes are TRBV7-2 and TRBJ2-1, with TRBD1 identical over 11 bases. Per the germline V gene, CDR1 is SGHTA and CDR2 is FQGNSA. This CDR3 has 15 residues. The V segment lost 5 bases and the J segment 10 bases; nucleotides outside the gene matches: 10. For the CDR3, the DNA is TGTGCCAGCAGCCCCGGGACAGGGGGGCCCTACGAGCAGTTCTTC. It specifies CASSPGTGGPYEQFF.

On this clonotype: The DNA is left out, because the CDR3 cannot be placed on it with certainty; the CDR3 is given as TCRdb lists it. This sequence joins TRBV27 and TRBJ2-3; no DNA check was done on the table's D call, TRBD1. Germline V lookup: CDR1 MNHEY, CDR2 SMNVEV (reference sequence). The CDR3 extends over 17 residues, inclusive of both ends. This CDR3 reads CASSFNPVAPGADAQYF.

The chain couples TRBV6-1 to TRBJ2-1; 11 nucleotides line up with TRBD2. Germline CDR1 MNHNS, CDR2 SASEGT. CDR3 size: 14 residues. V lost 7 bases, J lost 3 bases, and 2 bases stayed unmatched. The CDR3 region is CASKGLADYNEQFF. CDR3 DNA sequence: TGTGCCAGCAAGGGACTAGCGGACTACAATGAGCAGTTCTTC.

CDR3 residues: CASASGIAYEQYF. CDR3 DNA sequence: TGTGCCAGCGCTAGCGGGATTGCCTACGAGCAGTACTTC. V is TRBV11-3 and J is TRBJ2-5; 9 nucleotides line up with TRBD2. Near its end, the DNA agrees better with TRBJ2-7, so the J call may be wrong. Germline CDR1 SGHNT, CDR2 YENEEA. The CDR3 runs to 13 residues.

The chain links TRBV12-3 or TRBV12-4 to TRBJ2-1; 9 nucleotides align to TRBD2. TRBJ2-7 matches the DNA end more closely, so the J call is doubtful. This CDR3 contains 14 residues. The CDR3 nucleotides read TGTGCCAGCAGGCCCGGACTAGCGCAAGATGAGCAGTACTTC. It yields the protein CASRPGLAQDEQYF.

The chain has TRBV4-1 and TRBJ2-6, with TRBD1 matching 9 bases. V was pared by 2 bases and J by 4 bases, with 15 bases of the junction left unmatched. The germline CDR1 and CDR2 sequences are MGHRA and YSYEKL. The CDR3 contains 20 residues. The DNA of the CDR3 is TGCGCCAGCAGCCAACCGGAGGGGACAGGGAGATATTCGGGGGCCAACGTCCTGACTTTC. It codes for CASSQPEGTGRYSGANVLTF.

This clonotype was counted only a few times. The chain uses TRBV6-5 and TRBJ2-3; 7 bases align to TRBD1. The CDR3 has 18 amino acids. The germline V gene has CDR1 MNHEY and CDR2 SVGAGI. V shed 4 bases and J 1 base; nucleotides not matched to a gene: 14. Written as DNA, the CDR3 is TGTGCCAGCAGTTCGATTATTCCGACAGGGATGGGCACAGATACGCAGTATTTT. It encodes CASSSIIPTGMGTDTQYF.

The chain recombines TRBV6-5 with TRBJ2-7, with 7 bases fitting TRBD2. Germline values: CDR1 MNHEY, CDR2 SVGAGI. The CDR3 is 16 amino acids. V shed 2 bases and J 0 bases; nucleotides not matched to a gene: 7. The CDR3 spells CASSYSPSGPSYEQYF. CDR3 DNA: TGTGCCAGCAGTTACAGCCCTAGCGGTCCCTCCTACGAGCAGTACTTC.

As regards this clonotype: The junction shows a germline mismatch at one end, possibly a read error. The J gene is TRBJ2-3, the V gene TRBV27, with D maybe TRBD2 (8 bases). CDR1 and CDR2 from the germline V gene are MNHEY and SMNVEV (reference sequence). CDR3 size: 19 residues. The DNA for the CDR3 is TGTGCCAGCAGAGCCACGGGGGGGGCGGGACAGTCTGACAAAGATACGCAGTATTTC. The encoded protein is CASRATGGAGQSDKDTQYF.

This clonotype showed up just a few times. V and J are TRBV6-1 and TRBJ1-4, with D perhaps matching TRBD1 (5 bases). V dropped 4 bases and J dropped 8 bases, with 14 bases sitting between them. In germline, CDR1 is MNHNS, CDR2 SASEGT. The CDR3 extends over 14 amino acids. The CDR3 loop reads CASSARANTEKLFF. The CDR3 coding sequence is TGTGCCAGCAGTGCCAGGGCGAACACGGAAAAACTGTTTTTT.

This chain links TRBV7-2 with TRBJ2-5; D could derive from TRBD1 or TRBD2 (6 bases each). The CDR3 contains 14 residues. Trimming cost V 5 bases and J 8 bases, with 18 bases left between them. CDR1 and CDR2 from the germline V gene are SGHTA and FQGNSA. The CDR3 nucleotides read TGTGCCAGCAGCGGGGGCCGGGAGAACGACACCCAGTACTTC. Translated: CASSGGRENDTQYF.

The V gene is TRBV24-1, the J gene TRBJ2-3; D is possibly TRBD1 or TRBD2 (5 bases each). CDR1 KGHDR and CDR2 SFDVKD come from the germline V gene. This CDR3 region has 13 residues. With 4 bases removed from V and 2 bases from J, the gap between germline ends came to 6 bases. The DNA for the CDR3 is TGTGCCACCAGTGAGGGGGACACAGATACGCAGTATTTT. Amino acid sequence: CATSEGDTDTQYF.

To note about this clonotype: One junction end does not reproduce the germline sequence, and a read error may be involved. The chain joins TRBV27 to TRBJ2-3; D call uncertain. The length of the CDR3 is 13 residues. The V gene's germline CDR1 is MNHEY and CDR2 SMNVEV (reference sequence). In DNA, the CDR3 is TGTGCCAGCAGGACCCAAAGCCAAGAGACCCAGTATTTC. This sequence encodes CASRTQSQETQYF.

There are a few counts of this clonotype. The V call is TRBV12-3 or TRBV12-4, the J call TRBJ1-5, with 11 bases that match TRBD1. V lost 3 bases, J lost 11 bases, and 6 bases stayed unmatched. This CDR3 spans 14 amino acids. This CDR3 is CASSFSGTGGSQHF. CDR3 nucleotides: TGTGCCAGCAGTTTCTCCGGGACAGGGGGATCCCAGCATTTT.

This chain uses TRBV27 with TRBJ2-3, with 12 positions matching TRBD2. Germline assignment: CDR1 MNHEY and CDR2 SMNVEV (reference sequence). CDR3 length: 19 amino acids. V was clipped by 8 bases and J by 9 bases; unmatched bases: 24. The chain's CDR3 is CASRPGGLAGPRAKNTQYF. The DNA for the CDR3 is TGTGCCAGCCGCCCTGGAGGACTAGCGGGGCCGAGGGCGAAAAACACGCAGTATTTT.